These T cell receptor beta chains were read from a single sample in a study of T-cell reconstitution after alpha-beta-depleted transplantation in children. TCRdb fed the PCR reads into MiXCR, producing one record per CDR3 protein. The sample contains some 400,000 distinct CDR3 sequences, roughly 20% of which appear only once. The sequencing used PBMCs from the stem cell graft donor, collected from the stem cell graft. The receptors come from a human donor who donated a stem cell graft to a child with acute myeloid leukemia. Each CDR3 is given with its conserved first and last residue. The D gene is left open where the match is weak. The size field is filled for only some rows; it gives once, few, many or a size class.

CASSYSDLRDEQFF,TGTGCCAGCAGTTACTCTGATCTCCGGGATGAGCAGTTCTTC,TRBV6-5,few,TRBJ2-1,.
CASSLTESSYEQYF,TGTGCCAGCAGTTTAACGGAGAGCTCCTACGAGCAGTACTTC,TRBV28,.,TRBJ2-7,.
CASSPWDRERNEQFF,TGTGCCAGCTCACCATGGGACAGGGAGAGAAATGAGCAGTTCTTC,TRBV18,.,TRBJ2-1,TRBD1
CASSYSGITEAFF,TGTGCCAGCAGTTACTCGGGAATCACTGAAGCTTTCTTT,TRBV6-6,few,TRBJ1-1,.
CASSYPSVRHPSYEQYF,TGTGCCAGCAGTTACCCTAGCGTTCGGCATCCCTCCTACGAGCAGTACTTC,TRBV6-5,.,TRBJ2-7,.
CASSLGQPGLGNTIYF,TGTGCCAGCAGCTTAGGGCAGCCGGGCCTAGGAAACACCATATATTTT,TRBV7-6,.,TRBJ1-3,.
CASSYRGSTGELFF,TGTGCCAGCAGTTATCGCGGGAGTACCGGGGAGCTGTTTTTT,TRBV6-5,many,TRBJ2-2,TRBD2
CASSYVAGAQDTQYF,TGTGCCAGCAGTTATGTAGCGGGAGCGCAAGATACGCAGTATTTT,TRBV28,.,TRBJ2-3,TRBD2
CASSLDLAGSSYNEQFF,TGTGCCAGCAGTTTAGATCTAGCGGGCAGCTCCTACAATGAGCAGTTCTTC,TRBV12-3/TRBV12-4,many,TRBJ2-1,TRBD2
CASSGNGESVRNEQFF,TGTGCCAGCAGCGGCAACGGGGAGTCGGTACGGAATGAGCAGTTCTTC,TRBV12-3/TRBV12-4,many,TRBJ2-1,.
CASSQDRAQPQHF,TGCGCCAGCAGCCAAGATAGAGCTCAGCCCCAGCATTTT,TRBV4-3,few,TRBJ1-5,.
CASSSLESANQPQHF,TGTGCCAGCAGCAGCCTTGAGAGCGCAAATCAGCCCCAGCATTTT,TRBV21-1,.,TRBJ1-5,.
CASSATGTSGPTDTQYF,TGTGCCAGCAGCGCAACCGGGACTAGCGGCCCCACAGATACGCAGTATTTT,TRBV7-8,.,TRBJ2-3,TRBD2
CASSYGLARTDTQYF,TGTGCCAGCAGTTATGGACTAGCGCGCACAGATACGCAGTATTTT,TRBV28,.,TRBJ2-3,TRBD2
CASSPQTGGYEQYF,TGTGCCAGCAGTCCCCAGACAGGGGGCTACGAGCAGTACTTC,TRBV12-3/TRBV12-4,few,TRBJ2-7,TRBD1
CASSPIAGHNNEQFF,TGTGCCAGCTCCCCCATAGCCGGCCATAACAATGAGCAGTTCTTC,TRBV18,.,TRBJ2-1,.
CASSQDQGSGANVLTF,TGCGCCAGCAGCCAAGATCAGGGTTCTGGGGCCAACGTCCTGACTTTC,TRBV4-3,many,TRBJ2-6,.
CASRQQGSTGELFF,TGCGCCAGCCGGCAACAGGGGTCCACCGGGGAGCTGTTTTTT,TRBV5-1,few,TRBJ2-2,TRBD1
CSARPIPFGETYTDTQYF,TGCAGTGCTAGGCCGATCCCTTTCGGGGAAACGTACACAGATACGCAGTATTTT,TRBV20-1,many,TRBJ2-3,.
CASSTRDSYYEQYF,TGTGCCAGCAGTACCAGGGACAGCTACTACGAGCAGTACTTC,TRBV28,.,TRBJ2-7,TRBD1
CASKRTSGIGDTQYF,TGCGCCAGCAAACGGACTAGTGGGATAGGAGATACGCAGTATTTT,TRBV10-2,few,TRBJ2-3,TRBD2
CASSKGQGADEQFF,TGTGCCAGCAGCAAAGGACAGGGGGCTGATGAGCAGTTCTTC,TRBV5-4,few,TRBJ2-1,TRBD1